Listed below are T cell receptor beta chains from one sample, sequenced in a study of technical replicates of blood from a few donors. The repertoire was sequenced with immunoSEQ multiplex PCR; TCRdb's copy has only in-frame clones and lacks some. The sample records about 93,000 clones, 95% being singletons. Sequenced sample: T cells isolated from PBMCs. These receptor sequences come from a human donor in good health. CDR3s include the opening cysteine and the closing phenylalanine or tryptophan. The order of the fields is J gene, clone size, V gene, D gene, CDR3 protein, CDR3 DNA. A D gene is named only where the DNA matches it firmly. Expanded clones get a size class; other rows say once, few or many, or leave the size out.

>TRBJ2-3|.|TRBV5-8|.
CASSLTLDKGGMDTQYF
TGTGCCAGCAGCTTGACCCTGGACAAGGGTGGTATGGATACGCAGTATTTT
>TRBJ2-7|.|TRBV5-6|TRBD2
CASSPPSSGAIYEQYF
TGTGCCAGCAGCCCACCCTCTAGCGGGGCAATCTACGAGCAGTACTTC
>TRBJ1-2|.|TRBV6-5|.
CASSYSTVSYGYTF
TGTGCCAGCAGTTACTCGACAGTGAGCTATGGCTACACCTTC
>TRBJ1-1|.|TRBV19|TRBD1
CASDDRGLYTEAFF
TGTGCCAGCGACGACAGGGGGCTGTACACTGAAGCTTTCTTT
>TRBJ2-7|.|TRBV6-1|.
CASSDLAGLSEQYF
TGTGCCAGCAGTGATTTGGCAGGGTTAAGCGAGCAGTACTTC
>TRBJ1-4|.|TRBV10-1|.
CASSLPAEKLFF
TGCGCCAGCAGTCTCCCCGCGGAAAAACTGTTTTTT
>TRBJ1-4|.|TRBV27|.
CASSAIPRRFNDPVYEKLFF
TGTGCCAGCAGTGCCATACCCCGCAGGTTCAACGATCCTGTTTATGAAAAACTGTTTTTT
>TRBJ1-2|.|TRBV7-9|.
CASSSSPFHTF
TGTGCCAGCAGCTCTTCTCCGTTCCACACCTTC
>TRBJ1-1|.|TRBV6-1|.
CASSGEQGMNTEAFF
TGTGCCAGCAGTGGGGAACAGGGTATGAACACTGAAGCTTTCTTT
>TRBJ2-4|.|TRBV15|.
CATSVPSGVKNIQYF
TGTGCCACCAGCGTGCCGTCTGGAGTCAAAAACATTCAGTACTTC
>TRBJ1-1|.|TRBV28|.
CASSQLQGPFEAFF
TGTGCCAGCAGTCAACTGCAGGGTCCCTTTGAAGCTTTCTTT
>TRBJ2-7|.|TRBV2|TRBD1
CASSERAGGYF
TGTGCCAGCAGTGAAAGGGCAGGGGGTTACTTC
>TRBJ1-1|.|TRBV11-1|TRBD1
CASSLDTGGWTEAFF
TGTGCCAGCAGCTTAGATACAGGGGGCTGGACTGAAGCTTTCTTT
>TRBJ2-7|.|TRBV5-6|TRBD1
CASSHGQGTNYEQYF
TGTGCCAGCAGCCACGGACAGGGTACCAATTACGAGCAGTACTTC
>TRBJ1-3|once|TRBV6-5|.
CASSYTGTTTGNTIYF
TGTGCCAGCAGTTACACCGGGACAACCACTGGAAACACCATATATTTT
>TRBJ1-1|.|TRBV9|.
CASTGGEGSEAFF
TGTGCCAGCACCGGGGGGGAGGGGTCTGAAGCTTTCTTT
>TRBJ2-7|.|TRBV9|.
CASSLGGWVSYEQYF
TGTGCCAGCAGCCTCGGCGGGTGGGTATCCTACGAGCAGTACTTC
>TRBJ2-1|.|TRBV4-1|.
CASSPHIAEYNEQFF
TGCGCCAGCAGCCCCCATATAGCAGAGTACAATGAGCAGTTCTTC
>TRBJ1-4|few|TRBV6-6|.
CASSYGGTPNEKLFF
TGTGCCAGCAGTTACGGAGGCACCCCGAATGAAAAACTGTTTTTT
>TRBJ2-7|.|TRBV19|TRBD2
CASSAGLGYEQYF
TGTGCCAGTAGTGCGGGACTAGGCTACGAGCAGTACTTC
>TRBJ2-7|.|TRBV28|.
CASSLSTSRWYEQYF
TGTGCCAGCAGTTTATCGACAAGTCGCTGGTACGAGCAGTACTTC
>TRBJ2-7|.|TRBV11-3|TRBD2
CASDRGDSYEQYF
TGTGCCAGTGATCGGGGGGACTCCTACGAGCAGTACTTC
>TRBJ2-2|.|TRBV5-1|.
CASSLAGRFYTGELFF
TGCGCCAGCAGCTTGGCTGGCAGATTCTACACCGGGGAGCTGTTTTTT
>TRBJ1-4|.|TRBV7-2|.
CASSLAGGSIGEKLFF
TGTGCCAGCAGCCTCGCGGGGGGCAGTATCGGAGAAAAACTGTTTTTT
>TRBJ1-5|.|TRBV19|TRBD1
CASSKTGDNQPQHF
TGTGCCAGTAGTAAGACAGGGGACAATCAGCCCCAGCATTTT
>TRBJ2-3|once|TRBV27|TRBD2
CASRIAGLSTDTQYF
TGTGCCAGCAGGATAGCGGGACTTAGCACAGATACGCAGTATTTT
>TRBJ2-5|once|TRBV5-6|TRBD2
CASSLETSFWEILEETQYF
TGTGCCAGCAGCTTGGAGACTAGCTTCTGGGAAATCTTAGAAGAGACCCAGTACTTC
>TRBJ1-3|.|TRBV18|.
CASSPLDNSGNTIYF
TGTGCCAGCTCACCCCTGGACAACTCTGGAAACACCATATATTTT
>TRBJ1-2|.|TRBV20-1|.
CSAGGGGYTF
TGCAGTGCCGGAGGAGGGGGCTACACCTTC
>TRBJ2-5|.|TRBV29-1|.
CSVEDPKGETQYF
TGCAGCGTTGAAGACCCAAAGGGGGAGACCCAGTACTTC
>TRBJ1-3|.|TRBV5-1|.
CASSLGGLGNTIYF
TGCGCCAGCAGCTTGGGAGGGCTCGGAAACACCATATATTTT
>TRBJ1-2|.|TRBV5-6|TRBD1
CASSLVPGQGASGYTF
TGTGCCAGCAGCTTAGTCCCGGGACAGGGGGCCAGCGGCTACACCTTC
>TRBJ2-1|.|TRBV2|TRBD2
CASRARGAYNEQFF
TGTGCCAGCAGGGCGCGGGGGGCTTACAATGAGCAGTTCTTC
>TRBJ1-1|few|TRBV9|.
CASSVGSGQHTEAFF
TGTGCCAGCAGCGTAGGGTCAGGGCAGCACACTGAAGCTTTCTTT
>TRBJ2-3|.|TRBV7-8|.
CASSSAGNTQYF
TGTGCCAGCAGCTCTGCGGGAAATACGCAGTATTTT
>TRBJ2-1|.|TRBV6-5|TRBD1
CASSYSGPGTGAEQFF
TGTGCCAGCAGTTACTCCGGTCCCGGGACAGGGGCTGAGCAGTTCTTC
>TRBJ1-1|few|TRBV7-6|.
CASSYQHRTEAFF
TGTGCCAGCAGCTACCAACACCGCACTGAAGCTTTCTTT
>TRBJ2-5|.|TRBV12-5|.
CASQGPQETQYF
TGTGCTAGTCAGGGGCCCCAAGAGACCCAGTACTTC
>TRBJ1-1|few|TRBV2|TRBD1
CASRGPGQGMSTEAFF
TGTGCCAGCAGGGGACCGGGACAGGGTATGTCCACTGAAGCTTTCTTT
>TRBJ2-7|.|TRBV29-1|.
CSVRGLSYEQYF
TGCAGCGTTCGCGGCCTATCCTACGAGCAGTACTTC
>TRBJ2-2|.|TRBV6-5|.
CASSYQGTTGELFF
TGTGCCAGCAGTTACCAGGGGACCACCGGGGAGCTGTTTTTT
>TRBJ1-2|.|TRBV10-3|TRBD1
CAISRQGAPLGYTF
TGTGCCATCAGTCGACAGGGGGCTCCCCTCGGCTACACCTTC
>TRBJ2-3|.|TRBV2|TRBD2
CASSEVAGGRGDTQYF
TGTGCCAGCAGTGAAGTAGCGGGGGGCCGCGGAGATACGCAGTATTTT
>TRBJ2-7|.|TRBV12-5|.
CASGLVVYEQYF
TGTGCTAGTGGTTTGGTTGTATACGAGCAGTACTTC
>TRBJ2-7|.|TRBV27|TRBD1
CASRPGDSYEQYF
TGTGCCAGCAGGCCAGGGGACAGCTACGAGCAGTACTTC
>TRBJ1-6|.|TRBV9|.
CASSGGRGSNSPLHF
TGTGCCAGCAGCGGAGGCAGGGGAAGTAATTCACCCCTCCACTTT
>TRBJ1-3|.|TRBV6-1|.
CASSERRNSGNTIYF
TGTGCCAGCAGTGAACGGAGGAACTCTGGAAACACCATATATTTT
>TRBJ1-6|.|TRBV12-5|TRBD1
CASGIGQGSSPLHF
TGTGCTAGCGGGATAGGACAGGGGAGTTCACCCCTCCACTTT
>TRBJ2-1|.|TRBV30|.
CAWSTRVREQFF
TGTGCCTGGTCTACGAGAGTCCGTGAGCAGTTCTTC
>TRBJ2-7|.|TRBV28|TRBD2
CASSLRVVAGGGYEQYF
TGTGCCAGCAGTTTAAGGGTTGTAGCGGGAGGGGGGTACGAGCAGTACTTC
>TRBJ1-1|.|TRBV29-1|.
CSGTANTEAFF
TGCAGCGGTACAGCGAACACTGAAGCTTTCTTT
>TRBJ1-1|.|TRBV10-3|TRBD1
CAISESKDRDSTFF
TGTGCCATCAGTGAGTCGAAGGACAGGGATTCAACCTTCTTT
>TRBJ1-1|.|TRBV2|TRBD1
CASRAVGQGRYTEAFF
TGTGCCAGCAGAGCCGTGGGACAGGGTAGGTACACTGAAGCTTTCTTT
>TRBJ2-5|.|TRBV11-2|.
CASSPTGEETQYF
TGTGCCAGCAGCCCGACAGGAGAAGAGACCCAGTACTTC
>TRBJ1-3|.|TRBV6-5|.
CASSRRSSGNTIYF
TGTGCCAGCAGTAGACGGAGCTCTGGAAACACCATATATTTT